The following is a T cell receptor (beta chain) sequence with its context. This sample is drawn from a study of T cell responses to AZD1222 COVID-19 vaccine. Background on the study: Combined were second doses at about 4 or about 12 weeks.

The V gene end was trimmed by 4 bases and the J gene end by 0 bases; junction bases not matched to a gene: 5. The CDR3 totals 15 residues. The germline gives CDR1 SGHTA, CDR2 FQGNSA. Method: immunoSEQ multiplex PCR; TCRdb's copy keeps in-frame clones and lacks some. This table has some 140,000 clones, more than 85% appearing once. Sample: peripheral blood, taken on day 0 of AZD1222 vaccination. The V and J genes are TRBV7-2 and TRBJ2-7; 8 bases fit TRBD2. The origin of this receptor is an adult in good health. The CDR3 nucleotides are TGTGCCAGCAGCTCCAGTAGCGGGAACTCCTACGAGCAGTACTTC. This sequence encodes CASSSSSGNSYEQYF. The entire variable domain, with the rest obtained from reference TRBV7-2 and TRBJ2-7, is as follows: GAGVSQSPSNKVTEKGKDVELRCDPISGHTALYWYRQSLGQGLEFLIYFQGNSAPDKSGLPSDRFSAERTGGSVSTLTIQRTQQEDSAVYLCASSSSSGNSYEQYFGPGTRLTVT.